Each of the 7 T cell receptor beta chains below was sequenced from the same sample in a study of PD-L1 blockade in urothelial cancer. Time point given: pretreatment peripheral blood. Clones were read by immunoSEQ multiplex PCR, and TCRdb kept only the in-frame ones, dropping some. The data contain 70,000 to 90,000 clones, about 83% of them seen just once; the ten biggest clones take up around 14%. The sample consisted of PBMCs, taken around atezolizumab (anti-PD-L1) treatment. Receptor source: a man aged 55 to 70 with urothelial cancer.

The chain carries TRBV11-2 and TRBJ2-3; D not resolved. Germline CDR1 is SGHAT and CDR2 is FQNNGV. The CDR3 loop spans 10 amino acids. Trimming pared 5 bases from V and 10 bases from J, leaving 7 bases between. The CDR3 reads CASSRNSQYF. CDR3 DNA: TGTGCCAGCAGCCGAAACTCGCAGTATTTT.

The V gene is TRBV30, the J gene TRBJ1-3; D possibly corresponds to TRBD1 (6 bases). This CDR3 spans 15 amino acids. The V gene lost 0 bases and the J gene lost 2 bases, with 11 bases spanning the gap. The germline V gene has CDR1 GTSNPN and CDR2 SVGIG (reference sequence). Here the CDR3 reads CAWSVGGRTGNTIYF. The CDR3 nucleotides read TGTGCCTGGAGTGTGGGGGGGCGTACTGGAAACACCATATATTTT.

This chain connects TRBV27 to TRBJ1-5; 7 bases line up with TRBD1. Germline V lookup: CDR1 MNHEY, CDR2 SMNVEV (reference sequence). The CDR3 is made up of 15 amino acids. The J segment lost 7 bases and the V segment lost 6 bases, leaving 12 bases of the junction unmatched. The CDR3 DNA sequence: TGTGCCAGCAGCACAGGGGACCCTCCAGGGCAGCCCCAGCATTTT. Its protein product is CASSTGDPPGQPQHF.

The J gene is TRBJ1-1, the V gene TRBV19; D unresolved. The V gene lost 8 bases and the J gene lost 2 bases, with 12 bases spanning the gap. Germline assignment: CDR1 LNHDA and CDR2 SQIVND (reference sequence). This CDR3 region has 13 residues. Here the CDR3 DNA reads TGTGCCAGTGGGAAGGAGGGCAACACTGAAGCTTTCTTT. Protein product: CASGKEGNTEAFF.

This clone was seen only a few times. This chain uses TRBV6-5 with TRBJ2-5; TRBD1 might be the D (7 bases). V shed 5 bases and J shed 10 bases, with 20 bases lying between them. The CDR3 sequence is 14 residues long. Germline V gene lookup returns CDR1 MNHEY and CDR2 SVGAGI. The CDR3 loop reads CASSRDFEQGDQYF. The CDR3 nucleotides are TGTGCCAGCAGTCGGGACTTCGAGCAGGGGGACCAGTACTTC.

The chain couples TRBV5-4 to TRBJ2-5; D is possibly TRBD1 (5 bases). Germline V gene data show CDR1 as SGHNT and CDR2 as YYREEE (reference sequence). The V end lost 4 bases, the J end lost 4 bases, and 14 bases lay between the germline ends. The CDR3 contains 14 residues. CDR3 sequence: CASSLGAPGETQYF. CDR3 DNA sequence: TGTGCCAGCAGCCTAGGGGCGCCGGGAGAGACCCAGTACTTC. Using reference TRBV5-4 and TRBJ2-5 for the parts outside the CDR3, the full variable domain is ETGVTQSPTHLIKTRGQQVTLRCSSQSGHNTVSWYQQALGQGPQFIFQYYREEENGRGNFPPRFSGLQFPNYSSELNVNALELDDSALYLCASSLGAPGETQYFGPGTRLLVL.

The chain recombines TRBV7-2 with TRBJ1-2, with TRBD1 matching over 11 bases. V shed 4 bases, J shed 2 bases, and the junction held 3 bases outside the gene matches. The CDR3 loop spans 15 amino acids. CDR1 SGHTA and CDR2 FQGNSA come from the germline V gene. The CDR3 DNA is TGTGCCAGCAGCTATGGGGACAGGGGGAACTATGGCTACACCTTC. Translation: CASSYGDRGNYGYTF. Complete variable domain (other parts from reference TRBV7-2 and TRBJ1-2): GAGVSQSPSNKVTEKGKDVELRCDPISGHTALYWYRQSLGQGLEFLIYFQGNSAPDKSGLPSDRFSAERTGGSVSTLTIQRTQQEDSAVYLCASSYGDRGNYGYTFGSGTRLTVV.